This is a list of T cell receptor beta chains from one sample in a study of blood T cells in healthy people across ages. TCRdb re-called the 5' RACE reads with MiXCR, one entry per CDR3 protein. The sample contains 1.8 million or so distinct CDR3 sequences, approximately 40% of which appear only once. Sequenced: blood. These receptors originate from a human donor in good health. Each CDR3 is given with its conserved first and last residue. The D gene is left open where the match is weak. The size of a clone is reported for some rows only, either as once, few or many, or as a class for expanded clones.

CDR3 protein: CSARVGQGSGYTF
CDR3 DNA: TGCAGTGCTAGGGTTGGACAGGGCTCTGGCTACACCTTC
J gene: TRBJ1-2
V gene: TRBV20-1
D gene: TRBD1
clone size: few

CDR3 protein: CATSNPGHGESGELFF
CDR3 DNA: TGTGCCACCAGCAACCCAGGACACGGGGAGTCCGGGGAGCTGTTTTTT
J gene: TRBJ2-2
V gene: TRBV15
D gene: NA
clone size: few

CDR3 protein: CASSLAGLGYEQYF
CDR3 DNA: TGTGCCAGCAGCTTAGCAGGTCTTGGGTACGAGCAGTACTTC
J gene: TRBJ2-7
V gene: TRBV11-1
D gene: NA
clone size: many

CDR3 protein: CASSQNTGTEQFF
CDR3 DNA: TGCGCCAGCAGCCAGAACACTGGAACTGAGCAGTTCTTC
J gene: TRBJ2-1
V gene: TRBV4-1
D gene: NA
clone size: NA

CDR3 protein: CATVFYGYTF
CDR3 DNA: TGTGCCACCGTATTCTACGGCTACACCTTC
J gene: TRBJ1-2
V gene: TRBV6-5
D gene: NA
clone size: NA

CDR3 protein: CASSFGFSTEAFF
CDR3 DNA: TGTGCCAGCAGTTTCGGGTTTAGCACTGAAGCTTTCTTT
J gene: TRBJ1-1
V gene: TRBV12-3/TRBV12-4
D gene: NA
clone size: NA

CDR3 protein: CSARVASIQYF
CDR3 DNA: TGCAGTGCTAGAGTGGCTAGCATTCAGTACTTC
J gene: TRBJ2-4
V gene: TRBV20-1
D gene: NA
clone size: NA

CDR3 protein: CSARNAGNNVETQYF
CDR3 DNA: TGCAGTGCTAGAAACGCGGGGAATAACGTGGAGACCCAGTACTTC
J gene: TRBJ2-5
V gene: TRBV20-1
D gene: NA
clone size: once

CDR3 protein: CASSPHEYEQYF
CDR3 DNA: TGTGCCAGCAGCCCTCATGAGTACGAGCAGTACTTC
J gene: TRBJ2-7
V gene: TRBV7-6
D gene: NA
clone size: many

CDR3 protein: CASSPPGRGQGYEQYF
CDR3 DNA: TGTGCCAGCTCACCACCAGGCCGCGGACAGGGGTACGAGCAGTACTTC
J gene: TRBJ2-7
V gene: TRBV18
D gene: TRBD1
clone size: NA

CDR3 protein: CASRNHQGSYEQYF
CDR3 DNA: TGTGCCAGCAGAAACCACCAGGGGTCCTACGAGCAGTACTTC
J gene: TRBJ2-7
V gene: TRBV6-5
D gene: NA
clone size: NA

CDR3 protein: CASRGHNEQFF
CDR3 DNA: TGCGCCAGCAGGGGCCACAATGAGCAGTTCTTC
J gene: TRBJ2-1
V gene: TRBV5-1
D gene: NA
clone size: few

CDR3 protein: CASSITWGASNQPQHF
CDR3 DNA: TGTGCCAGCAGCATAACCTGGGGGGCGAGCAATCAGCCCCAGCATTTT
J gene: TRBJ1-5
V gene: TRBV7-2
D gene: NA
clone size: few

CDR3 protein: CASSQDMTASTDTQYF
CDR3 DNA: TGCGCCAGCAGCCAAGATATGACGGCTAGCACAGATACGCAGTATTTT
J gene: TRBJ2-3
V gene: TRBV4-2
D gene: NA
clone size: few

CDR3 protein: CSARRWTDPLSEQYF
CDR3 DNA: TGCAGTGCTAGAAGGTGGACAGATCCCCTCTCCGAGCAGTACTTC
J gene: TRBJ2-7
V gene: TRBV20-1
D gene: NA
clone size: NA

CDR3 protein: CASSQDLAGGRSEQFF
CDR3 DNA: TGTGCCAGCAGCCAAGATCTAGCGGGGGGGCGAAGTGAGCAGTTCTTC
J gene: TRBJ2-1
V gene: TRBV14
D gene: TRBD2
clone size: NA

CDR3 protein: CASSFGGFRTNEKLFF
CDR3 DNA: TGCGCCAGCAGCTTCGGCGGGTTTAGGACTAATGAAAAACTGTTTTTT
J gene: TRBJ1-4
V gene: TRBV5-1
D gene: NA
clone size: NA

CDR3 protein: CASSPSRATDTQYF
CDR3 DNA: TGTGCCAGCAGCCCCTCCCGGGCCACAGATACGCAGTATTTT
J gene: TRBJ2-3
V gene: TRBV7-3
D gene: NA
clone size: few

CDR3 protein: CASSYGYGYTF
CDR3 DNA: TGTGCCAGCAGTTACGGCTATGGCTACACCTTC
J gene: TRBJ1-2
V gene: TRBV6-5
D gene: NA
clone size: many

CDR3 protein: CSARVIRYTGELFF
CDR3 DNA: TGCAGTGCTAGAGTTATCCGGTACACCGGGGAGCTGTTTTTT
J gene: TRBJ2-2
V gene: TRBV20-1
D gene: NA
clone size: NA

CDR3 protein: CASSAQGQGNSPLHF
CDR3 DNA: TGTGCCAGCAGCGCTCAGGGACAGGGAAATTCACCCCTCCACTTT
J gene: TRBJ1-6
V gene: TRBV9
D gene: TRBD1
clone size: NA

CDR3 protein: CASDLQGNWNEQFF
CDR3 DNA: TGTGCCAGCGACCTGCAGGGTAATTGGAATGAGCAGTTCTTC
J gene: TRBJ2-1
V gene: TRBV7-3
D gene: NA
clone size: few

CDR3 protein: CASKGGGGNNEQFF
CDR3 DNA: TGTGCCAGCAAGGGCGGGGGAGGTAACAATGAGCAGTTCTTC
J gene: TRBJ2-1
V gene: TRBV6-6
D gene: TRBD2
clone size: NA

CDR3 protein: CSADPSGNYEQYF
CDR3 DNA: TGCAGTGCTGACCCCTCAGGGAACTACGAGCAGTACTTC
J gene: TRBJ2-7
V gene: TRBV20-1
D gene: NA
clone size: NA

CDR3 protein: CTSSAGTETYEQYF
CDR3 DNA: TGTACCAGCAGCGCCGGGACTGAAACCTACGAGCAGTACTTC
J gene: TRBJ2-7
V gene: TRBV5-6
D gene: NA
clone size: NA

CDR3 protein: CSVEGGTNYGYTF
CDR3 DNA: TGCAGCGTTGAGGGGGGAACTAACTATGGCTACACCTTC
J gene: TRBJ1-2
V gene: TRBV29-1
D gene: NA
clone size: many

CDR3 protein: CASSFDRASNEQFF
CDR3 DNA: TGTGCCAGCAGCTTTGACAGGGCTAGCAATGAGCAGTTCTTC
J gene: TRBJ2-1
V gene: TRBV6-5
D gene: TRBD1
clone size: few

CDR3 protein: CSASPGEGEQYF
CDR3 DNA: TGCAGTGCCAGCCCGGGGGAGGGGGAGCAGTACTTC
J gene: TRBJ2-5
V gene: TRBV20-1
D gene: NA
clone size: NA

CDR3 protein: CASSRRDSGANVLTF
CDR3 DNA: TGTGCCAGCAGTCGTCGCGACTCTGGGGCCAACGTCCTGACTTTC
J gene: TRBJ2-6
V gene: TRBV11-3
D gene: NA
clone size: NA

CDR3 protein: CASSQDAGAAGTGGFRYTF
CDR3 DNA: TGCGCCAGCAGCCAAGATGCTGGGGCAGCGGGGACAGGGGGCTTCCGCTACACCTTC
J gene: TRBJ1-2
V gene: TRBV4-3
D gene: TRBD1
clone size: few

CDR3 protein: CASSLTGEGSPLHF
CDR3 DNA: TGCGCCAGCAGCCTAACAGGGGAGGGTTCACCCCTCCACTTT
J gene: TRBJ1-6
V gene: TRBV4-3
D gene: TRBD1
clone size: NA

CDR3 protein: CASSLGLAGGGPSDEQYF
CDR3 DNA: TGTGCCAGCAGCTTAGGTCTCGCTGGCGGGGGACCCTCGGACGAGCAGTACTTC
J gene: TRBJ2-7
V gene: TRBV13
D gene: TRBD2
clone size: NA

CDR3 protein: CSVDTGTGNCEQYF
CDR3 DNA: TGCAGCGTTGACACCGGGACAGGGAACTGCGAGCAGTACTTC
J gene: TRBJ2-7
V gene: TRBV29-1
D gene: TRBD1
clone size: NA

CDR3 protein: CASSRRTSGGSDTQYF
CDR3 DNA: TGCGCCAGCAGCCGTAGGACTAGCGGGGGGTCAGATACGCAGTATTTT
J gene: TRBJ2-3
V gene: TRBV5-1
D gene: TRBD2
clone size: many

CDR3 protein: CASSLPDTGELFF
CDR3 DNA: TGCGCCAGCAGCTTGCCCGACACCGGGGAGCTGTTTTTT
J gene: TRBJ2-2
V gene: TRBV5-1
D gene: NA
clone size: NA

CDR3 protein: CASSLTGTPLGQYF
CDR3 DNA: TGTGCCAGCAGTTTAACCGGGACACCCTTGGGGCAGTACTTC
J gene: TRBJ2-5
V gene: TRBV28
D gene: NA
clone size: NA

CDR3 protein: CSALTSRGYNSPLHF
CDR3 DNA: TGCAGTGCCCTCACCTCCCGGGGTTATAATTCACCCCTCCACTTT
J gene: TRBJ1-6
V gene: TRBV20-1
D gene: NA
clone size: few

CDR3 protein: CSVDRGLGHGYTF
CDR3 DNA: TGCAGCGTTGACAGGGGCTTGGGCCATGGCTACACCTTC
J gene: TRBJ1-2
V gene: TRBV29-1
D gene: NA
clone size: NA